The 22 T cell receptor beta chains given below trace back to one sample, sequenced in a study of cytotoxic CD8 clonotypes in ibrutinib-treated CLL. The assay was immunoSEQ multiplex PCR, and TCRdb's table has in-frame clones only and misses some. The profile shows around 160,000 clones, 88% of them singletons. The sample in question was PBMCs, obtained at disease progression, from a patient treated with ibrutinib. These receptors were taken from a human donor with chronic lymphocytic leukemia.

The chain recombines TRBV4-1 with TRBJ1-5; D perhaps matches TRBD1 (6 bases). Germline lookup yields CDR1 MGHRA and CDR2 YSYEKL. This CDR3 contains 16 residues. V dropped 1 base and J dropped 1 base, with 11 bases sitting between them. The CDR3 DNA reads as TGCGCCAGCAGCCAAGTGCGGGGGCAGAGCAATCAGCCCCAGCATTTT. It encodes CASSQVRGQSNQPQHF.

The chain joins TRBV18 to TRBJ2-6; D is perhaps TRBD1 (6 bases). This CDR3 has 18 residues. V gave up 5 bases and J gave up 0 bases, with 17 bases separating them. Germline assignment: CDR1 KGHSH and CDR2 LQKENI. The CDR3: CASSATTGLGSGANVLTF. For the CDR3, the DNA is TGTGCCAGCTCAGCCACGACAGGTTTGGGCTCTGGGGCCAACGTCCTGACTTTC.

There are a few counts of this clone. This rearrangement joins TRBV29-1 to TRBJ1-2, with a tentative D call TRBD1 (6 bases). The V end lost 5 bases, the J end lost 6 bases, and 13 bases lay between the germline ends. Germline V gene lookup returns CDR1 SQVTM and CDR2 ANQGSEA. CDR3 length equals 12 residues. CDR3 sequence (DNA): TGCAGCGTTTACCGGACAGACGATGGCTACACCTTC. Translated: CSVYRTDDGYTF.

The V gene is TRBV2, the J gene TRBJ2-7, with D perhaps matching TRBD1 (7 bases). CDR1 and CDR2 from the germline V gene are SNHLY and FYNNEI. CDR3 length equals 14 residues. V lost 8 bases and J lost 2, with 16 bases in between. This CDR3 reads CASGEEGATYEQYF. Here the CDR3 DNA reads TGTGCCAGCGGCGAGGAGGGGGCAACCTACGAGCAGTACTTC.

J is TRBJ2-7 and V is TRBV4-1, with a weak D call TRBD2 (6 bases). The CDR3 totals 14 residues. V was pared by 6 bases and J by 0 bases, with 12 bases between. The V gene's germline CDR1 is MGHRA and CDR2 YSYEKL. CDR3 nucleotides: TGCGCCAGCAGGGCGGGACCCCCCTCCTACGAGCAGTACTTC. Protein product: CASRAGPPSYEQYF.

The chain links TRBV7-3 to TRBJ2-3; TRBD2 matches 13 bases. This CDR3 contains 16 residues. The germline V gene has CDR1 SGHTA and CDR2 FQGTGA. The V gene end was trimmed by 3 bases and the J gene end by 6 bases; junction bases not matched to a gene: 6. The CDR3 DNA is TGTGCCAGCAGCTTTGGACTAGCGGGAGTTACTGATACGCAGTATTTT. Translation: CASSFGLAGVTDTQYF. Full variable domain (remainder filled in from reference TRBV7-3 and TRBJ2-3): GAGVSQTPSNKVTEKGKYVELRCDPISGHTALYWYRQSLGQGPEFLIYFQGTGAADDSGLPNDRFFAVRPEGSVSTLKIQRTERGDSAVYLCASSFGLAGVTDTQYFGPGTRLTVL.

The chain links TRBV7-9 to TRBJ2-1; 13 nucleotides align to TRBD2. In germline, CDR1 is SEHNR, CDR2 FQNEAQ (reference sequence). Trimming cost V 5 bases and J 1 base; bases outside gene matches: 5. This CDR3 has 17 amino acids. CDR3 bases: TGTGCCAGCAGCCAAGGACTAGCGGGAGCTTCCTACAATGAGCAGTTCTTC. It translates to CASSQGLAGASYNEQFF. The whole variable domain, filled in from reference TRBV7-9 and TRBJ2-1, reads DTGVSQNPRHKITKRGQNVTFRCDPISEHNRLYWYRQTLGQGPEFLTYFQNEAQLEKSRLLSDRFSAERPKGSFSTLEIQRTEQGDSAMYLCASSQGLAGASYNEQFFGPGTRLTVL.

The sample holds one count of this clone. CDR3 amino acids: CASSSGLAGAIPYEQYF. Written as DNA, the CDR3 is TGCGCCAGCAGCTCGGGACTAGCGGGAGCAATCCCCTACGAGCAGTACTTC. This chain links TRBV10-1 with TRBJ2-7, with 14 bases aligning to TRBD2. Germline assignment: CDR1 WNHNN and CDR2 SYGVQD (reference sequence). This CDR3 has 17 residues. The J segment lost 2 bases and the V segment lost 6 bases, leaving 9 bases of the junction unmatched.

The chain couples TRBV7-2 to TRBJ1-3; 7 nucleotides match TRBD1. Germline V gene data show CDR1 as SGHTA and CDR2 as FQGNSA. This CDR3 contains 15 residues. J gave up 3 bases and V 5 bases, and 7 bases lay outside the gene matches. DNA for the CDR3: TGTGCCAGCAGCCCAGACAGGGCGGGTGGAAACACCATATATTTT. It specifies CASSPDRAGGNTIYF.

Only one count was recorded for this clone. V is TRBV7-7 and J is TRBJ2-3, with D uncertain. Germline values: CDR1 SSHAT, CDR2 FNYEAQ (reference sequence). The CDR3 totals 14 residues. V lost 6 bases and J 2 bases, leaving 12 bases between the germline ends. In nucleotides, the CDR3 is TGTGCCAGCAGTCCCCGAGCATACACAGATACGCAGTATTTT. This codes for CASSPRAYTDTQYF. Together with reference TRBV7-7 and TRBJ2-3, the CDR3 gives the full variable domain: GAGVSQSPRYKVTKRGQDVTLRCDPISSHATLYWYQQALGQGPEFLTYFNYEAQPDKSGLPSDRFSAERPEGSISTLTIQRTEQRDSAMYRCASSPRAYTDTQYFGPGTRLTVL.

The chain recombines TRBV9 with TRBJ2-3; D is possibly TRBD2 (6 bases). The CDR3 has 14 residues. The V and J ends lost 3 bases and 2 bases respectively, with 10 bases between them. Germline V gene sequence: CDR1 SGDLS, CDR2 YYNGEE. The CDR3 sequence: CASSGSGFTDTQYF. Here the CDR3 DNA reads TGTGCCAGCAGCGGTAGCGGATTCACAGATACGCAGTATTTT.

The sample holds one count of this clone. The gene calls are TRBV27 and TRBJ1-2; D unresolved. The CDR3 contains 14 residues. Trimming left V 0 bases short and J 1 base short, with 6 bases between. Germline assignment: CDR1 MNHEY and CDR2 SMNVEV (reference sequence). The CDR3 region has the DNA TGTGCCAGCAGTTTATCCCCGCGTAACTATGGCTACACCTTC. Translated: CASSLSPRNYGYTF.

J is TRBJ2-2 and V is TRBV7-2, with TRBD2 matching over 13 bases. The CDR3 sequence is 17 residues long. Germline V gives CDR1 SGHTA, CDR2 FQGNSA. J gave up 5 bases and V 4 bases, and 7 bases lay outside the gene matches. The CDR3 DNA is TGTGCCAGCAGCTCACGGACTAGCGGGAGTGGTACCGGGGAGCTGTTTTTT. Translated: CASSSRTSGSGTGELFF.

V gene TRBV19 combines with J gene TRBJ2-5, with 7 bases identical to TRBD2. Germline V gene data show CDR1 as LNHDA and CDR2 as SQIVND (reference sequence). Trimming took 8 bases from V and 2 from J; bases not matched to a gene: 11. The CDR3 is 15 amino acids. This CDR3 is CASGPGAGHQETQYF. CDR3 DNA: TGTGCCAGTGGACCCGGAGCGGGGCATCAAGAGACCCAGTACTTC.

This clone was picked up one time. This chain links TRBV6-1 with TRBJ1-3; TRBD1 is a possible D gene (5 bases). V lost 0 bases and J lost 3, with 9 bases in between. The CDR3 extends over 15 amino acids. Germline V gene lookup returns CDR1 MNHNS and CDR2 SASEGT. CDR3 bases: TGTGCCAGCAGTGAAGCTCAGGGAGGTGGAAACACCATATATTTT. Amino acids: CASSEAQGGGNTIYF.

This chain joins TRBV6-1 and TRBJ1-1, with D uncertain. Trimming took off 1 base at V and 1 base at J, with 10 bases between the two ends. CDR1 is MNHNS, CDR2 SASEGT, per germline. The CDR3 loop spans 15 amino acids. The CDR3 region has the DNA TGTGCCAGCAGTGAAGAGGAGTCGAGGAACACTGAAGCTTTCTTT. This codes for CASSEEESRNTEAFF.

The genes are TRBV6-1 and TRBJ2-2; a weak D match, TRBD2 (6 bases). Trimming shortened V by 3 bases and J by 4 bases, and 18 bases separated the two germline ends. Germline loops: CDR1 MNHNS, CDR2 SASEGT. The CDR3 length is 17 residues. This CDR3 reads CASSEFSLRGLTGELFF. The CDR3 DNA reads TGTGCCAGCAGTGAGTTTTCGTTGCGGGGCCTCACCGGGGAGCTGTTTTTT.

This rearrangement joins TRBV7-2 to TRBJ2-7; D remains unclear. CDR1 is SGHTA and CDR2 is FQGNSA in the germline V gene. Trimming pared 5 bases from V and 5 bases from J, leaving 10 bases between. The CDR3 is made up of 12 amino acids. The CDR3 protein is CASSPRWNEQYF. The CDR3 DNA reads as TGTGCCAGCAGCCCGCGGTGGAACGAGCAGTACTTC.

The chain has TRBV4-1 and TRBJ2-2; 10 nucleotides agree with TRBD1. Trimming took 7 bases from V and 3 from J; bases not matched to a gene: 5. The CDR3 loop spans 15 amino acids. Per the germline V gene, CDR1 is MGHRA and CDR2 is YSYEKL. For the CDR3, the DNA is TGCGCCAGCACGTGGGACAGGGGTGACACCGGGGAGCTGTTTTTT. Protein product: CASTWDRGDTGELFF.

The chain is built from TRBV6-6 and TRBJ2-5; D might be TRBD2 (5 bases). The V and J ends lost 5 bases and 5 bases respectively, with 12 bases between them. CDR1 is MNHNY and CDR2 is SVGAGI in the germline V gene (reference sequence). The CDR3 spans 13 residues. This CDR3 is CASSPFRRETQYF. In DNA form, the CDR3 reads TGTGCCAGCAGTCCCTTCCGGAGGGAGACCCAGTACTTC.

This rearrangement joins TRBV5-1 to TRBJ2-5; D unclear. V lost 6 bases and J lost 1, with 13 bases in between. The CDR3 consists of 14 residues. Germline CDR1 is SGHRS and CDR2 is YFSETQ. Here the CDR3 DNA reads TGCGCCAGCAAGCCCACAACATCCCAAGAGACCCAGTACTTC. It translates to CASKPTTSQETQYF.

This clone was found once. J is TRBJ1-2 and V is TRBV18; 7 bases align to TRBD1. V lost 3 bases and J lost 3; bases outside the gene matches: 10. CDR3 length: 16 amino acids. Germline V gene sequence: CDR1 KGHSH, CDR2 LQKENI. In nucleotides, the CDR3 is TGTGCCAGCTCACCCCCGGACAGGCCCAGATACTATGGCTACACCTTC. It codes for CASSPPDRPRYYGYTF. The entire variable domain, with the rest obtained from reference TRBV18 and TRBJ1-2, is as follows: NAGVMQNPRHLVRRRGQEARLRCSPMKGHSHVYWYRQLPEEGLKFMVYLQKENIIDESGMPKERFSAEFPKEGPSILRIQQVVRGDSAAYFCASSPPDRPRYYGYTFGSGTRLTVV.